This T cell receptor (beta chain) was found in a study of CD8+ T cells in alopecia areata. Findings of the study overall: In patients, TCRs were shared less clearly than in mice, and HLA may possibly be involved.

This clone has only a few counts. What it binds is not known. TCR sequencing used cDNA made by reverse transcription of extracted RNA. Profiled with immunoSEQ multiplex PCR; TCRdb holds only in-frame clones, not every one. The sample contains about 110,000 clones, over 55% of which appear only once. The CDR3 totals 20 residues. The junction had 20 bases not matched to a gene; V was cut back by 6 bases and J by 4 bases. The germline gives CDR1 MDHEN, CDR2 SYDVKM. This clonotype originated in a human donor with alopecia areata. Material: NKG2D-low CD8+ T cells sorted from blood. The chain is built from TRBV28 and TRBJ2-1, with TRBD2 matching over 11 bases. CDR3 loop: CASRSSTSGVIGHHYNEQFF. The CDR3 DNA follows: TGTGCCAGCAGGTCCTCGACTAGCGGGGTTATCGGACACCATTACAATGAGCAGTTCTTC.